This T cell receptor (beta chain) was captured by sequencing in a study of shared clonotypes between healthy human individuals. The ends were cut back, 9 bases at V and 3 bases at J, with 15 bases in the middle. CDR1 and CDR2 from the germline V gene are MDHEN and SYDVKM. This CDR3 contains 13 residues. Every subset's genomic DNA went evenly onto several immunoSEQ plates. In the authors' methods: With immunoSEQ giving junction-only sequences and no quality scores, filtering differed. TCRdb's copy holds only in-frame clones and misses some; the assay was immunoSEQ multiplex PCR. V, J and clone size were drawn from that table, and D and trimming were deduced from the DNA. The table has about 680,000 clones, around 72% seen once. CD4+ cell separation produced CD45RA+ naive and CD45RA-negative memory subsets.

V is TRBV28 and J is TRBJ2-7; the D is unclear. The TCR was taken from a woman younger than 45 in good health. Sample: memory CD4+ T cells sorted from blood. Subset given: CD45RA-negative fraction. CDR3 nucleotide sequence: TGTGCCAGTTCCCGGACGGATTACTACGAGCAGTACTTC. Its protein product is CASSRTDYYEQYF.